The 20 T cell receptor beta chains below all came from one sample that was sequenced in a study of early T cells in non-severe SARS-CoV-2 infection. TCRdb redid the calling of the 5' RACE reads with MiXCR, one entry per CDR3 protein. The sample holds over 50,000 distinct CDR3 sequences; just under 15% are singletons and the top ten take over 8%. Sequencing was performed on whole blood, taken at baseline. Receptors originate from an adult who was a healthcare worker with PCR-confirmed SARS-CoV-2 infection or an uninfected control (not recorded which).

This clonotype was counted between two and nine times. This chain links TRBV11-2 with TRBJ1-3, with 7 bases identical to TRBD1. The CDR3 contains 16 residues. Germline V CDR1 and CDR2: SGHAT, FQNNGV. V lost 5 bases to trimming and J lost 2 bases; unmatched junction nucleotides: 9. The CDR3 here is CASSPTGVNPGNTIYF. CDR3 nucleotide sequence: TGTGCCAGCAGCCCTACAGGGGTCAATCCTGGAAACACCATATATTTT.

CDR3 in DNA: TGTGCCAGCACTGAGGGATTGATAGGTTCACCCCTCCACTTT. This encodes CASTEGLIGSPLHF. The rearrangement links TRBV6-5 to TRBJ1-6, with D hard to call. Germline-derived CDR1 and CDR2 are MNHEY and SVGAGI. With 7 bases removed from V and 9 bases from J, the gap between germline ends came to 16 bases. This CDR3 spans 14 amino acids.

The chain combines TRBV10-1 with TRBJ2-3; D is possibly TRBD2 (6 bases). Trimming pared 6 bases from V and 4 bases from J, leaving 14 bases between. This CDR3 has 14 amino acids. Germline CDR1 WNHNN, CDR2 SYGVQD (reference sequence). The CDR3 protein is CASSLGLASDTQYF. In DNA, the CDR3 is TGCGCCAGCAGCCTGGGGCTAGCGTCAGATACGCAGTATTTT.

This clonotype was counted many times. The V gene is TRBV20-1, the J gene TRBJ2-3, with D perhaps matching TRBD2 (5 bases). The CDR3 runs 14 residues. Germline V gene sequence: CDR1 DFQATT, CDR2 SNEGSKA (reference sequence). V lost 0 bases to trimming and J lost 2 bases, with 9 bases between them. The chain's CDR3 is CSARDGGFTDTQYF. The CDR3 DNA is TGCAGTGCTAGAGATGGAGGTTTCACAGATACGCAGTATTTT.

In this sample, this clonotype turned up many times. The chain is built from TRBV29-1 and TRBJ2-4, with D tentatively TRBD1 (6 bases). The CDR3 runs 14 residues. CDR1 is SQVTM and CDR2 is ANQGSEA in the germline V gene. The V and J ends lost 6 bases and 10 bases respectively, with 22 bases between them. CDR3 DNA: TGCAGCGTAGTCTCAAATTCGGGACACCAAATTCAGTACTTC. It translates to CSVVSNSGHQIQYF.

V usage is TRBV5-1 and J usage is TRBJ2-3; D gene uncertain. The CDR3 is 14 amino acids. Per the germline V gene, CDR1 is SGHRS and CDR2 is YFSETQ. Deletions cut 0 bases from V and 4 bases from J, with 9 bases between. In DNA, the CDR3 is TGCGCCAGCAGCTTGGCTGGGCAAGCAGATACGCAGTATTTT. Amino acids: CASSLAGQADTQYF. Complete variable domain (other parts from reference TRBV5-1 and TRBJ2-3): KAGVTQTPRYLIKTRGQQVTLSCSPISGHRSVSWYQQTPGQGLQFLFEYFSETQRNKGNFPGRFSGRQFSNSRSEMNVSTLELGDSALYLCASSLAGQADTQYFGPGTRLTVL.

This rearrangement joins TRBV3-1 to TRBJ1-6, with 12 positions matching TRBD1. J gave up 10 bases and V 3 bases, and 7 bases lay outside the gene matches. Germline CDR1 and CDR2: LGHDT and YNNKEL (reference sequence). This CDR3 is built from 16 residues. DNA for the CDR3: TGTGCCAGCAGCCAGGGCCCGGGACAGGGGGCATCACCCCTCCACTTT. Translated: CASSQGPGQGASPLHF.

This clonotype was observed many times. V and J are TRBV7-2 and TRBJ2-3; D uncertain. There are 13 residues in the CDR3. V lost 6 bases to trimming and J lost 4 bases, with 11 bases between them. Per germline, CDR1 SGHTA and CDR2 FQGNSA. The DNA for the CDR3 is TGTGCCAGCAGATTTTCCGGCTCAGATACGCAGTATTTT. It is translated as CASRFSGSDTQYF.

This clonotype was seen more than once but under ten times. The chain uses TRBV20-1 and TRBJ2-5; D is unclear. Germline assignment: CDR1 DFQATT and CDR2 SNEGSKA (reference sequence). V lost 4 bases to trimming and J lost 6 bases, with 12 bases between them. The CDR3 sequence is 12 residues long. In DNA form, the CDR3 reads TGCAGTGCTACGGGCCCCGGCAAGACCCAGTACTTC. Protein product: CSATGPGKTQYF.

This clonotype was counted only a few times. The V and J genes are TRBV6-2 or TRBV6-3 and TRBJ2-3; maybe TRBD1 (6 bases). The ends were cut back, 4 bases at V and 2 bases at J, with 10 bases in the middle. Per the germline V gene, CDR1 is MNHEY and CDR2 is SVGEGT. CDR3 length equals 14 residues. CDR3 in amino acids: CASSLTGITDTQYF. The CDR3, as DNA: TGTGCCAGCAGTTTGACAGGAATCACAGATACGCAGTATTTT.

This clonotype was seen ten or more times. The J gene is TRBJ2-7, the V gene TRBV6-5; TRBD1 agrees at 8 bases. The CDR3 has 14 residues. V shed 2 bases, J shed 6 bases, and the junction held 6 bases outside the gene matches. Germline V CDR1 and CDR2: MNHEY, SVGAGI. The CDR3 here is CASSYKTGGGEQYF. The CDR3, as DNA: TGTGCCAGCAGTTACAAAACAGGGGGTGGCGAGCAGTACTTC.

The CDR3 region has the DNA TGTGCCAGCAGCTTAGGAAGTGGGAACTCCTACGAGCAGTACTTC. Its protein product is CASSLGSGNSYEQYF. This chain connects TRBV11-2 to TRBJ2-7; D is ambiguous. CDR1 and CDR2 (germline): SGHAT, FQNNGV. The CDR3 sequence is 15 residues long. Trimming stripped 1 base from V and 0 bases from J, with 10 bases between.

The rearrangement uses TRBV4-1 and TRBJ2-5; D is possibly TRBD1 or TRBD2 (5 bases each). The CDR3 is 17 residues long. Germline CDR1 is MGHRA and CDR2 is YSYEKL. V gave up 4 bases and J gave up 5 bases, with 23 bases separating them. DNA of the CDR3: TGCGCCAGCAGCCCTACTCCTTCTACTTCAAGGGACGAGACCCAGTACTTC. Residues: CASSPTPSTSRDETQYF.

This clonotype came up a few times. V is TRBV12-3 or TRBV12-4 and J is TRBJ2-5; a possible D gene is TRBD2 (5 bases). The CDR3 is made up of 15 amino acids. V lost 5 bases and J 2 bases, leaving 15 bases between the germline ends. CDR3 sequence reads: CASSKSGPRQETQYF. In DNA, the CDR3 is TGTGCCAGCAGTAAGAGCGGCCCCCGGCAAGAGACCCAGTACTTC.

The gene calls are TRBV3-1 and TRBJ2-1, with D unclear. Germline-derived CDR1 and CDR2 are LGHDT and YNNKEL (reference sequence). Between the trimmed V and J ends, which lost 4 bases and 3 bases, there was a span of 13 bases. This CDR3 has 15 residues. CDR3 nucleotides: TGTGCCAGCAGCCGATCCCTGACAAACTACAATGAGCAGTTCTTC. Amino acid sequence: CASSRSLTNYNEQFF.

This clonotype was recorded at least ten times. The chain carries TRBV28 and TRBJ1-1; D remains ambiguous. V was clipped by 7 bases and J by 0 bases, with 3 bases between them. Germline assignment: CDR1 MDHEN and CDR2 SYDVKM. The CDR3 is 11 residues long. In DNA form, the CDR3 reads TGTGCCAGCACAATGAACACTGAAGCTTTCTTT. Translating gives CASTMNTEAFF.

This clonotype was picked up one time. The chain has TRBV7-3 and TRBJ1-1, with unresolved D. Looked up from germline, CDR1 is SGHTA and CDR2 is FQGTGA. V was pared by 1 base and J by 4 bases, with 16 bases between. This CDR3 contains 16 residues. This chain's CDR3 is CASSLRGQEPGTEAFF. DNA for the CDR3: TGTGCCAGCAGCTTAAGAGGGCAGGAACCAGGCACTGAAGCTTTCTTT.

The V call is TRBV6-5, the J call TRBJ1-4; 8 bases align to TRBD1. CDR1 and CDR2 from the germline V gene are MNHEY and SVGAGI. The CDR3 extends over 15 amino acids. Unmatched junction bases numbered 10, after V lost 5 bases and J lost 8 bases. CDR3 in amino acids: CASSAAGTGREKLFF. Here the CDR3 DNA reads TGTGCCAGCAGTGCCGCCGGGACAGGAAGGGAAAAACTGTTTTTT.

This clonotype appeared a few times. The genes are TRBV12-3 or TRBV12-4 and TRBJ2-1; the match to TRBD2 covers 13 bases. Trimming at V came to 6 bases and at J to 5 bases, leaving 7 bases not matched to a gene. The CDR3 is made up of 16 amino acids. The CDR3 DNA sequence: TGTGCCAGCAGCCCCCGGACTAGCGGGAGTAACAATGAGCAGTTCTTC. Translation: CASSPRTSGSNNEQFF.

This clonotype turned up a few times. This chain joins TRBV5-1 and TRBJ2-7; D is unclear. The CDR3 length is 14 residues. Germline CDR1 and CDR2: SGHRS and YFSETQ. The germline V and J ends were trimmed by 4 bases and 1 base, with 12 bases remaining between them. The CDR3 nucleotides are TGCGCCAGCAGCATCCAGGACGGATCCTACGAGCAGTACTTC. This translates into CASSIQDGSYEQYF.